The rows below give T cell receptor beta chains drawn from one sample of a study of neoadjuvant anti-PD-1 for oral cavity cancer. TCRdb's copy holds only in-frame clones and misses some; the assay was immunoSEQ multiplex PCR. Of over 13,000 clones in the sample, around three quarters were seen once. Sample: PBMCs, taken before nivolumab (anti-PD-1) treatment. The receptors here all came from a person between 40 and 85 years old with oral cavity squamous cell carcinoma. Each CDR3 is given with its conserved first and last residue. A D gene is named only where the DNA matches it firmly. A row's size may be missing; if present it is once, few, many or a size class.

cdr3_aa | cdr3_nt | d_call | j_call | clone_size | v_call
CASNPRDTGGENTEAFF | TGTGCCAGCAACCCCCGGGACACGGGAGGGGAAAACACTGAAGCTTTCTTT | . | TRBJ1-1 | . | TRBV21-1
CASSPHRGPDSLTEAFF | TGCGCCAGCAGCCCCCACCGGGGGCCCGATTCATTAACTGAAGCTTTCTTT | . | TRBJ1-1 | . | TRBV5-1
CASSQEAGKGNDYGYTF | TGTGCCAGCAGCCAAGAGGCAGGGAAGGGGAATGACTATGGCTACACCTTC | . | TRBJ1-2 | few | TRBV4-2
CASTVAQSYNEQFF | TGTGCCAGCACGGTTGCTCAGTCCTACAATGAGCAGTTCTTC | . | TRBJ2-1 | . | TRBV6-1
CASTPLMAGRQSPLHF | TGTGCCAGCACCCCTTTGATGGCAGGCAGGCAGTCACCCCTCCACTTT | . | TRBJ1-6 | . | TRBV27
CASIPPDGYEQYF | TGTGCCAGCATTCCCCCCGACGGCTACGAGCAGTACTTC | . | TRBJ2-7 | . | TRBV25-1
CASSTGQGFIHGYTF | TGTGCCAGTAGTACTGGACAGGGGTTCATCCATGGCTACACCTTC | TRBD1 | TRBJ1-2 | few | TRBV19
CASSVGSQTGELFF | TGTGCCAGCAGCGTCGGGTCTCAAACCGGGGAGCTGTTTTTT | . | TRBJ2-2 | . | TRBV9
CASQRETDAAFF | TGTGCCAGCCAGAGGGAAACTGACGCGGCTTTCTTT | . | TRBJ1-1 | . | TRBV2
CASSFSGGAGRETQYF | TGTGCCAGCAGCTTTAGCGGGGGGGCTGGACGCGAGACCCAGTACTTC | TRBD2 | TRBJ2-5 | . | TRBV7-8
CASLEGAGGTEAFF | TGTGCCAGCTTGGAGGGGGCGGGCGGCACTGAAGCTTTCTTT | TRBD1 | TRBJ1-1 | . | TRBV6-1
CSVEDPDRRDNEQFF | TGCAGCGTTGAAGATCCCGACAGGCGAGACAATGAGCAGTTCTTC | . | TRBJ2-1 | . | TRBV29-1
CASTKTGLGTNEKLFF | TGTGCCAGCACCAAAACAGGGCTTGGGACTAATGAAAAACTGTTTTTT | . | TRBJ1-4 | . | TRBV2
CASSIWPGGYSNQPQHF | TGTGCCAGTAGTATCTGGCCGGGGGGATATAGCAATCAGCCCCAGCATTTT | . | TRBJ1-5 | . | TRBV19
CASSSRTRFNEQFF | TGTGCCAGCAGTTCCCGAACTAGATTCAATGAGCAGTTCTTC | . | TRBJ2-1 | . | TRBV11-2
CASSYYPGGAQPQHF | TGCGCCAGCAGCTACTACCCAGGGGGCGCCCAGCCCCAGCATTTT | TRBD1 | TRBJ1-5 | . | TRBV5-1
CASSPLTISRGTQYF | TGTGCCAGCAGCCCCCTTACTATCTCTCGGGGGACCCAGTACTTC | . | TRBJ2-5 | . | TRBV7-9
CASSPGTPNEKLFF | TGTGCCAGCAGCCCCGGGACACCTAATGAAAAACTGTTTTTT | . | TRBJ1-4 | once | TRBV7-6
CASSLTGAPGELFF | TGTGCCAGCAGTTTAACAGGGGCCCCCGGGGAGCTGTTTTTT | TRBD1 | TRBJ2-2 | . | TRBV27
CASSMGRASGNTIYF | TGTGCCAGTAGTATGGGACGGGCCTCTGGAAACACCATATATTTT | . | TRBJ1-3 | . | TRBV19
CASSSGQGPEAFF | TGTGCCAGCAGTTCCGGACAGGGCCCTGAAGCTTTCTTT | TRBD1 | TRBJ1-1 | . | TRBV5-4
CASSQAAGPGTPLHF | TGTGCCAGCAGCCAAGCGGCGGGGCCAGGGACACCCCTCCACTTT | . | TRBJ1-6 | few | TRBV14
CASGLVVGGGPTDTQYF | TGTGCTAGTGGTTTGGTTGTCGGGGGGGGCCCGACAGATACGCAGTATTTT | TRBD2 | TRBJ2-3 | . | TRBV12-5
CASSVVAGGWTEAFF | TGTGCCAGCAGCGTAGTAGCAGGGGGGTGGACTGAAGCTTTCTTT | TRBD1 | TRBJ1-1 | . | TRBV9
CAISESTGNTEAFF | TGTGCCATCAGTGAGTCGACAGGGAACACTGAAGCTTTCTTT | . | TRBJ1-1 | . | TRBV10-3
CASSLPLTDTQYF | TGTGCCAGCAGCTTACCCTTGACAGATACGCAGTATTTT | . | TRBJ2-3 | once | TRBV7-8
CASSSRPGGLDTQYF | TGTGCCAGCAGTTCCCGCCCAGGGGGATTAGATACGCAGTATTTT | TRBD1 | TRBJ2-3 | . | TRBV28
CASSEGGGTEAFF | TGTGCCAGCAGCGAGGGGGGTGGCACTGAAGCTTTCTTT | . | TRBJ1-1 | . | TRBV7-9
CASSLEGRGNTIYF | TGTGCCAGCAGTTTAGAAGGACGGGGAAACACCATATATTTT | . | TRBJ1-3 | . | TRBV27
CASSLDLGNTGELFF | TGCGCCAGCAGCTTGGATCTAGGAAACACCGGGGAGCTGTTTTTT | . | TRBJ2-2 | once | TRBV5-1
CASSLGQGAQNIQYF | TGTGCCAGCAGCTTGGGACAGGGGGCGCAAAACATTCAGTACTTC | TRBD1 | TRBJ2-4 | . | TRBV5-4
CASSEQGGSNQPQHF | TGCGCCAGCAGCGAACAGGGTGGGAGCAATCAGCCCCAGCATTTT | . | TRBJ1-5 | few | TRBV10-2
CASRGTSGSSLPSYNEQFF | TGTGCCAGCAGGGGGACTAGCGGGAGTTCATTACCGTCCTACAATGAGCAGTTCTTC | TRBD2 | TRBJ2-1 | once | TRBV2
CASCGQGVTEAFF | TGTGCCAGTTGCGGACAGGGGGTAACTGAAGCTTTCTTT | TRBD1 | TRBJ1-1 | . | TRBV19
CASSLRQGGTEAFF | TGTGCCAGCAGCTTAAGACAGGGGGGGACTGAAGCTTTCTTT | TRBD1 | TRBJ1-1 | . | TRBV9
CASSRPRREQYF | TGTGCCAGCAGTCGCCCTCGTAGGGAGCAGTACTTC | . | TRBJ2-7 | . | TRBV6-5
CASTARGTGFSTDTQYF | TGTGCCAGCACCGCCCGGGGGACAGGCTTTAGCACAGATACGCAGTATTTT | TRBD1 | TRBJ2-3 | few | TRBV27
CASSRSDRSEKLFF | TGTGCCAGTAGTAGATCAGATAGAAGTGAAAAACTGTTTTTT | . | TRBJ1-4 | . | TRBV19
CASSSIPAFSLEGKTGELFF | TGCGCCAGCAGCTCGATCCCGGCCTTCTCCCTTGAGGGAAAAACCGGGGAGCTGTTTTTT | . | TRBJ2-2 | . | TRBV5-1
CASSLSRTDWGYTF | TGTGCCAGCAGTCTCAGTCGGACGGATTGGGGCTACACCTTC | . | TRBJ1-2 | few | TRBV27
CASSLSGFNEKLFF | TGTGCCAGCAGCTTATCGGGTTTCAATGAAAAACTGTTTTTT | . | TRBJ1-4 | . | TRBV7-8
CASSLSVSGRPLYEQYF | TGTGCCAGCAGCTTGTCCGTTAGCGGGAGGCCACTTTACGAGCAGTACTTC | TRBD2 | TRBJ2-7 | . | TRBV5-6
CATSRDWGGEAFF | TGTGCCACCAGCAGAGATTGGGGCGGTGAAGCTTTCTTT | . | TRBJ1-1 | . | TRBV15
CASSFRGSSEKLFF | TGTGCCAGCAGTTTCAGGGGATCCTCCGAAAAACTGTTTTTT | . | TRBJ1-4 | few | TRBV28
CASSPTQEYGYTF | TGTGCCAGCTCCCCCACGCAAGAGTATGGCTACACCTTC | . | TRBJ1-2 | few | TRBV6-5
CASSPGTGSVEQYF | TGCGCCAGCAGTCCCGGGACAGGGTCGGTCGAGCAGTACTTC | TRBD1 | TRBJ2-7 | . | TRBV5-1
CSDGQRNTEAFF | TGCAGCGATGGACAGAGGAACACTGAAGCTTTCTTT | . | TRBJ1-1 | once | TRBV29-1
CASSLAATYEQYF | TGTGCCAGCAGCTTGGCAGCTACCTACGAGCAGTACTTC | . | TRBJ2-7 | . | TRBV7-6
CASSAPGVVRDEQFF | TGTGCCAGCAGCGCTCCGGGGGTGGTCCGGGATGAGCAGTTCTTC | . | TRBJ2-1 | . | TRBV7-9
CASSVLGLAGVSSYNEQFF | TGTGCCAGCAGCGTATTGGGACTAGCGGGTGTCAGCTCCTACAATGAGCAGTTCTTC | TRBD2 | TRBJ2-1 | . | TRBV9
CASSLGRNYGYTF | TGTGCCAGCAGCTTGGGACGGAACTATGGCTACACCTTC | . | TRBJ1-2 | . | TRBV5-6
CATAGQPAYNEKLFF | TGTGCCACAGCAGGACAGCCAGCTTATAATGAAAAACTGTTTTTT | . | TRBJ1-4 | . | TRBV15
CASSPTPAVQFF | TGTGCCAGCAGTCCTACTCCGGCGGTCCAGTTCTTC | . | TRBJ2-1 | . | TRBV27
CASSLRTGGTEAFF | TGTGCCAGCAGCTTACGAACAGGGGGCACTGAAGCTTTCTTT | TRBD1 | TRBJ1-1 | few | TRBV7-6
CASSSGQGGYGYTF | TGTGCCAGCAGCTCGGGACAGGGTGGCTATGGCTACACCTTC | TRBD1 | TRBJ1-2 | . | TRBV7-3